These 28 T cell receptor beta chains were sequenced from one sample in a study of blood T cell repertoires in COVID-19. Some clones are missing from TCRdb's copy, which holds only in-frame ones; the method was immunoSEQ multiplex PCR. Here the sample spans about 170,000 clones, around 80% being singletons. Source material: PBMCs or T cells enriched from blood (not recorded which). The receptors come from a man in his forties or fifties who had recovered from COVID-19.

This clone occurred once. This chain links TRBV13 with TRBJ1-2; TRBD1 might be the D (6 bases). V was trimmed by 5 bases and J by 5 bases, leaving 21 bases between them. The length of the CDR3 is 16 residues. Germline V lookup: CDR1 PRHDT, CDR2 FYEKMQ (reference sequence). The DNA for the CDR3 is TGTGCCAGCAGCGGTTTCCGGACAGATGAAACTTATGGCTACACCTTC. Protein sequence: CASSGFRTDETYGYTF.

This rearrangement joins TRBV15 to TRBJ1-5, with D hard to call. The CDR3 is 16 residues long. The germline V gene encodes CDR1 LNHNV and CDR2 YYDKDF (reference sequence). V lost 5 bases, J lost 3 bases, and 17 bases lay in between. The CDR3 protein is CATSRPTEGFNQPQHF. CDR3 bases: TGTGCCACCAGCCGGCCGACCGAGGGATTCAATCAGCCCCAGCATTTT.

The CDR3 loop reads CASSERQGYSNQPQHF. The DNA of the CDR3 is TGTGCCAGCAGTGAAAGACAGGGTTATAGCAATCAGCCCCAGCATTTT. The V and J genes are TRBV6-1 and TRBJ1-5; 7 nucleotides line up with TRBD1. Trimming removed 2 bases from V and 0 bases from J; junction bases left unmatched: 4. Germline assignment: CDR1 MNHNS and CDR2 SASEGT. This CDR3 is 16 amino acids long.

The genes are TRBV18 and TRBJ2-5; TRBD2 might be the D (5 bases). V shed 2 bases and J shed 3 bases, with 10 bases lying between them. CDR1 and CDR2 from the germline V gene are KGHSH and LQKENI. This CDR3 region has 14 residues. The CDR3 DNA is TGTGCCAGCTCACCAGGGAGTGACAAAGAGACCCAGTACTTC. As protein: CASSPGSDKETQYF.

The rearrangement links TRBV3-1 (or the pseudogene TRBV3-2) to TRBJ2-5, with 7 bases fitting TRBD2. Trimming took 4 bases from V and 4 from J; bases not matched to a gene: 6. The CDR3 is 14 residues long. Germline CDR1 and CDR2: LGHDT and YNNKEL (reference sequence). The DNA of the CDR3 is TGTGCCAGCAGCCGGGACGGGGGGTCAGAGACCCAGTACTTC. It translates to CASSRDGGSETQYF.

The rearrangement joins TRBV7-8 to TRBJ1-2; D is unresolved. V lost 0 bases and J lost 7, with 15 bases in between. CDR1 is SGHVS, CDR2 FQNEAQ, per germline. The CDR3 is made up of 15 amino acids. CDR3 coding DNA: TGTGCCAGCAGCTTAGCACGTATACAGTACTTTGGCTACACCTTC. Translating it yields CASSLARIQYFGYTF.

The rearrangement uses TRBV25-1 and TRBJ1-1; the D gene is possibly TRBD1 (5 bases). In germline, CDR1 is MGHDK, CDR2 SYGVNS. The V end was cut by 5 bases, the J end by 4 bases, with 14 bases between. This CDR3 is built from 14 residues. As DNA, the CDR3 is TGTGCCAGCAGTCCGCCAACGGGGGGCACTGAAGCTTTCTTT. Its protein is CASSPPTGGTEAFF.

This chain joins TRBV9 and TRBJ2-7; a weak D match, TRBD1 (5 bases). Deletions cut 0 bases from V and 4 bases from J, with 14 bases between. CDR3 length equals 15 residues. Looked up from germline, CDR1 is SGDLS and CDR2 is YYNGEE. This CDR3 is CASSVEASPGYEQYF. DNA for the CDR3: TGTGCCAGCAGCGTAGAGGCGTCCCCAGGGTACGAGCAGTACTTC.

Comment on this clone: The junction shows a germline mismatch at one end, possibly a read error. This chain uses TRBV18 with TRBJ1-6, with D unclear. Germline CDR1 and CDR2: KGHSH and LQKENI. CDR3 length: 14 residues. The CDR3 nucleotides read TGTGCCAGCTCCCCACGGGCAGATAATTCACCCCTCCACTTT. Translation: CASSPRADNSPLHF.

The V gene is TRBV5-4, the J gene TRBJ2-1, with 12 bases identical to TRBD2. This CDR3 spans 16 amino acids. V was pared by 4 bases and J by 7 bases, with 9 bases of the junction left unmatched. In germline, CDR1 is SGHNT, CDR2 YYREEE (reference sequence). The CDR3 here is CASSRRTSGVDNEQFF. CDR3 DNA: TGTGCCAGCAGCCGTAGGACTAGCGGGGTGGATAATGAGCAGTTCTTC.

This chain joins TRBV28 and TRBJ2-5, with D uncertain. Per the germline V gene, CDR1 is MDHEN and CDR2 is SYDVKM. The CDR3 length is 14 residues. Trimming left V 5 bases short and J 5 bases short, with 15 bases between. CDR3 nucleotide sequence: TGTGCCAGCAGTGGGCTTCCCCCCCGGGAGACCCAGTACTTC. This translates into CASSGLPPRETQYF.

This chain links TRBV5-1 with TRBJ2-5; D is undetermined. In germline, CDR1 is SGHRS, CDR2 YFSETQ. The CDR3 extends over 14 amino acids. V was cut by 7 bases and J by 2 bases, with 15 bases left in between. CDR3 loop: CASGKYSGQETQYF. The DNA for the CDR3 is TGCGCCAGCGGCAAGTACAGTGGACAAGAGACCCAGTACTTC.

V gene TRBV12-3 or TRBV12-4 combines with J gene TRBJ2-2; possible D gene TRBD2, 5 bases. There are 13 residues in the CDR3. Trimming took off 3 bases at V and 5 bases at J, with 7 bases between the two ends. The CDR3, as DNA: TGTGCCAGCAGTTTCCGGGAAACCGGGGAGCTGTTTTTT. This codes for CASSFRETGELFF.

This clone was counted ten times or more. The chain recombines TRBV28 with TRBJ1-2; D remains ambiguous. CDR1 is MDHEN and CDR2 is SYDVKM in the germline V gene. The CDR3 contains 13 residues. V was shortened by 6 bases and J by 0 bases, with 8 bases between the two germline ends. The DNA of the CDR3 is TGTGCCAGCAGAAGTAGCTCTAACTATGGCTACACCTTC. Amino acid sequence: CASRSSSNYGYTF.

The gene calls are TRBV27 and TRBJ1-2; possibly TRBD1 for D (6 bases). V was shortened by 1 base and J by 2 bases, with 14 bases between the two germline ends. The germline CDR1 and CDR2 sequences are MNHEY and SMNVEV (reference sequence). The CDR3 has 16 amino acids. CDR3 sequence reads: CASSLYHRELNYGYTF. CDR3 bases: TGTGCCAGCAGTTTATACCACAGGGAGTTAAACTATGGCTACACCTTC.

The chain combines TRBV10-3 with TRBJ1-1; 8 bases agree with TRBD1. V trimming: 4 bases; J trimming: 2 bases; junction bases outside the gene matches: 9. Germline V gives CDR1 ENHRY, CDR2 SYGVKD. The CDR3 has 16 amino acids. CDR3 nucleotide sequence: TGTGCCATCAGTGTCCAGGGGGCAGGGGGCAACACTGAAGCTTTCTTT. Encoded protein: CAISVQGAGGNTEAFF.

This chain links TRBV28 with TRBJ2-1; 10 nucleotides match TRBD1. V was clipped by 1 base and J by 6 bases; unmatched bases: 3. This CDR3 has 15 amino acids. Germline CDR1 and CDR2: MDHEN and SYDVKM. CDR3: CASSLLDRGRNEQFF. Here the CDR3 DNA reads TGTGCCAGCAGTTTATTAGACAGGGGGCGCAATGAGCAGTTCTTC.

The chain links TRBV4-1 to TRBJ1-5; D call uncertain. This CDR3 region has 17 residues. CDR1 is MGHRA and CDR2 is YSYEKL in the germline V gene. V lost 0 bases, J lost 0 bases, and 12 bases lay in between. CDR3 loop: CASSQEVRHDSNQPQHF. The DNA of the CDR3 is TGCGCCAGCAGCCAAGAGGTCAGGCATGATAGCAATCAGCCCCAGCATTTT.

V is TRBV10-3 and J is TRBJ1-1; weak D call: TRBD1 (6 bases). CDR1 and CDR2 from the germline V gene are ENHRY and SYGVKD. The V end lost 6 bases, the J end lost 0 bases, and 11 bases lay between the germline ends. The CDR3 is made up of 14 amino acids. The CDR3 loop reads CAIRGDTMNTEAFF. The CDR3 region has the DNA TGTGCCATCAGGGGGGACACAATGAACACTGAAGCTTTCTTT.

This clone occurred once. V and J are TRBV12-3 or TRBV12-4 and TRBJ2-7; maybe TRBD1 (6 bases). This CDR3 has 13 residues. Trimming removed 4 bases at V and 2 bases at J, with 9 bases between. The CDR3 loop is CASSSQGTYEQYF. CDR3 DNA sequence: TGTGCCAGCAGTTCACAGGGTACCTACGAGCAGTACTTC.

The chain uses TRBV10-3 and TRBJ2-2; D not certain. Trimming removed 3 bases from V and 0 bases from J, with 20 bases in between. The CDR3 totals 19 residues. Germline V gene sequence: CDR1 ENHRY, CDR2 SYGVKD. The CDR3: CAISDPWPETSSNTGELFF. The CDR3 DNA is TGTGCCATCAGTGACCCGTGGCCCGAGACATCCTCGAACACCGGGGAGCTGTTTTTT.

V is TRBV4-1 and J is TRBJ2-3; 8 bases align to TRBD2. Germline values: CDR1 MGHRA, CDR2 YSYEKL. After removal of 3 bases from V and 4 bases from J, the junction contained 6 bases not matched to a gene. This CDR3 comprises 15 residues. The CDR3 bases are TGCGCCAGCAGCCATGGAACTAGCGGAGCAGATACGCAGTATTTT. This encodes CASSHGTSGADTQYF.

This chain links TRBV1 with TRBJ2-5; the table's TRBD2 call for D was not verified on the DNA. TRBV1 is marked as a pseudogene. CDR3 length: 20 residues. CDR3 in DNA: TGCACCAGCAGCCAAGCACTGACTAGCGGGGGGGCATCCCGCCACGGGACCCAGTACTTC. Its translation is CTSSQALTSGGASRHGTQYF.

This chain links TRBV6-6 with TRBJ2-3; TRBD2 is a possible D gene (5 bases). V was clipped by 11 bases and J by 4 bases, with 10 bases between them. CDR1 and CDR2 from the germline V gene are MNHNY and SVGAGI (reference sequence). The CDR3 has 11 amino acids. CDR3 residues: CAGRGSDTQYF. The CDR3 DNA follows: TGTGCCGGAAGAGGGTCAGATACGCAGTATTTT.

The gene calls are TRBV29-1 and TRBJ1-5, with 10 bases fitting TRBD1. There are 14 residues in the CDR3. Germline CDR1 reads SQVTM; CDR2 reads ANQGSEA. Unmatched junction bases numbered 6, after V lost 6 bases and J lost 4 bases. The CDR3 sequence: CSVRMGQGNQPQHF. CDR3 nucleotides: TGCAGCGTCCGCATGGGACAGGGGAATCAGCCCCAGCATTTT.

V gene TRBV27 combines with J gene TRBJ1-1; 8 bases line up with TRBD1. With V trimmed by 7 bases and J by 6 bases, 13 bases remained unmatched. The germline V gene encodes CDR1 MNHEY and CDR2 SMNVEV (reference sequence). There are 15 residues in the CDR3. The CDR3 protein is CASTIGQGAGAEAFF. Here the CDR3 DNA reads TGTGCCAGCACGATTGGGCAGGGGGCTGGGGCTGAAGCTTTCTTT.

In nucleotides, the CDR3 is TGCAGCGCCCGACTAGCGGGGGAAGCCAAAAACATTCAGTACTTC. As protein: CSARLAGEAKNIQYF. The chain uses TRBV29-1 and TRBJ2-4, with TRBD2 identical over 12 bases. The germline V gene encodes CDR1 SQVTM and CDR2 ANQGSEA. Trimming cost V 7 bases and J 0 bases; bases outside gene matches: 4. The CDR3 is 15 amino acids.

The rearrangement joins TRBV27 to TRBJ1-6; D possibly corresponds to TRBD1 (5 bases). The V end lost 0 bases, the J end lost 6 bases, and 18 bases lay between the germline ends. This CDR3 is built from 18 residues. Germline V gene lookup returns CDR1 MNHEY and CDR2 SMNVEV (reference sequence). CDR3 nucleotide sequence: TGTGCCAGCAGTTTATCGCTCATTAGGGGACTGGGTAATTCACCCCTCCACTTT. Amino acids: CASSLSLIRGLGNSPLHF.